One and the same sample provided the 10 T cell receptor beta chains below, sequenced in a study of T cells in Graves' hyperthyroidism and ophthalmopathy (dated by TCRdb to about 2019). Libraries were made using multiplex PCR. Reads for this sample came from an Illumina HiSeq 2000. TCR beta CDR3 regions were amplified from RNA transcripts. The first round of RT-PCR for the TCR CDR3 was performed with the HTBI primer set and the Qiagen OneStep RT-PCR kit. In TCRdb, the public reads were trimmed at Q25 with fastp and aligned with MiXCR, with productive beta chains retained. Each entry is one CDR3 protein sequence, shown with its most common DNA and genes. The sample yields 600,000 to 850,000 distinct CDR3 sequences; roughly a sixth were counted once. Around 17% of the sample belongs to the ten largest clones. The sequenced sample consisted of blood. The receptor source for this set is a woman aged 50 to 60 with Graves' hyperthyroidism that later progressed to Graves' ophthalmopathy.

The chain uses TRBV6-2 or TRBV6-3 and TRBJ1-2, with 9 bases aligning to TRBD1. Germline values: CDR1 MNHEY, CDR2 SVGEGT. The V and J ends lost 0 bases and 7 bases, in that order; junction bases with no gene match: 9. The CDR3 is 16 residues long. CDR3 coding DNA: TGTGCCAGCAGTTACTCGCCACCGGGACAGGGTTTTGGCTACACCTTC. Translating gives CASSYSPPGQGFGYTF.

The CDR3 sequence: CSARDTGTTATDEQFF. The CDR3 nucleotides are TGCAGTGCTAGAGATACAGGGACTACGGCGACGGATGAGCAGTTCTTC. The rearrangement links TRBV20-1 to TRBJ2-1; D may be TRBD2 (7 bases). The germline V gene encodes CDR1 DFQATT and CDR2 SNEGSKA (reference sequence). Trimming left V 0 bases short and J 8 bases short, with 20 bases between. The CDR3 is made up of 16 amino acids.

In its sample, this clonotype was seen many times. In DNA, the CDR3 is TGCAGTGCTAGTTCTAGGATGAACACTGAAGCTTTCTTT. This sequence encodes CSASSRMNTEAFF. The rearrangement links TRBV20-1 to TRBJ1-1; no clear D gene. The CDR3 consists of 13 residues. The germline CDR1 and CDR2 sequences are DFQATT and SNEGSKA (reference sequence). Trimming left V 3 bases short and J 0 bases short, with 8 bases between.

At least ten counts were recorded for this clonotype. This chain connects TRBV5-5 to TRBJ1-5; D remains ambiguous. Per germline, CDR1 SGHKS and CDR2 YYEKEE (reference sequence). V was cut by 2 bases and J by 0 bases, with 9 bases left in between. The CDR3 sequence is 15 residues long. The CDR3 is CASSLDSYSNQPQHF. The CDR3 DNA reads TGTGCCAGCAGCTTAGACTCGTATAGCAATCAGCCCCAGCATTTT.

The chain couples TRBV7-2 to TRBJ1-1; D possibly corresponds to TRBD1 (6 bases). V gave up 5 bases and J gave up 4 bases, with 20 bases separating them. This CDR3 has 16 residues. Per the germline V gene, CDR1 is SGHTA and CDR2 is FQGNSA. The CDR3: CASSRGGGIRGTEAFF. The CDR3 DNA sequence: TGTGCCAGCAGCAGGGGGGGCGGGATTCGCGGCACTGAAGCTTTCTTT.

This clonotype has a count of ten or more. The V call is TRBV5-1, the J call TRBJ1-4, with D possibly matching TRBD1 (6 bases). Germline V gives CDR1 SGHRS, CDR2 YFSETQ. With 0 bases removed from V and 5 bases from J, the gap between germline ends came to 8 bases. This CDR3 contains 14 residues. DNA of the CDR3: TGCGCCAGCAGCTTGGACAGGGAGAATGAAAAACTGTTTTTT. Amino acid sequence: CASSLDRENEKLFF.

Regarding this clonotype: A junction end diverges from the germline sequence, so it may reflect a read error. The chain is built from TRBV2 and TRBJ1-4; D remains unclear. Germline loops: CDR1 SNHLY, CDR2 FYNNEI. The CDR3 has 15 amino acids. In DNA form, the CDR3 reads TGTGTCAGCAGTCCGGAGACAATTCCGGGAGAAAAACTGTTTTTT. Encoded protein: CVSSPETIPGEKLFF. Together with reference TRBV2 and TRBJ1-4, the CDR3 gives the full variable domain: EPEVTQTPSHQVTQMGQEVILRCVPISNHLYFYWYRQILGQKVEFLVSFYNNEISEKSEIFDDQFSVERPDGSNFTLKIRSTKLEDSAMYFCVSSPETIPGEKLFFGSGTQLSVL.

The CDR3 region has the DNA TGTGCCAGCAGTGGCGAAAGGGGGTTCGGCAATCAGCCCCAGCATTTT. The encoded protein is CASSGERGFGNQPQHF. This chain uses TRBV6-1 with TRBJ1-5; D is possibly TRBD1 (6 bases). The CDR3 loop spans 16 amino acids. Germline V gene sequence: CDR1 MNHNS, CDR2 SASEGT. With 4 bases removed from V and 2 bases from J, the gap between germline ends came to 15 bases.

This clonotype was observed many times. This chain joins TRBV3-1 and TRBJ2-3, with D unclear. Deletions cut 0 bases from V and 1 base from J, with 8 bases between. Germline V gene data show CDR1 as LGHDT and CDR2 as YNNKEL (reference sequence). This CDR3 region has 15 residues. CDR3 DNA sequence: TGTGCCAGCAGCCAAGATCGAATACGCACAGATACGCAGTATTTT. It specifies CASSQDRIRTDTQYF.

In this sample, this clonotype turned up many times. The chain is built from TRBV5-1 and TRBJ2-5; 7 nucleotides match TRBD2. V lost 0 bases and J lost 2; bases outside the gene matches: 4. Germline CDR1 is SGHRS and CDR2 is YFSETQ. This CDR3 has 15 amino acids. CDR3 sequence reads: CASSLGTRRQETQYF. CDR3 nucleotide sequence: TGCGCCAGCAGCTTGGGGACTAGAAGACAAGAGACCCAGTACTTC.